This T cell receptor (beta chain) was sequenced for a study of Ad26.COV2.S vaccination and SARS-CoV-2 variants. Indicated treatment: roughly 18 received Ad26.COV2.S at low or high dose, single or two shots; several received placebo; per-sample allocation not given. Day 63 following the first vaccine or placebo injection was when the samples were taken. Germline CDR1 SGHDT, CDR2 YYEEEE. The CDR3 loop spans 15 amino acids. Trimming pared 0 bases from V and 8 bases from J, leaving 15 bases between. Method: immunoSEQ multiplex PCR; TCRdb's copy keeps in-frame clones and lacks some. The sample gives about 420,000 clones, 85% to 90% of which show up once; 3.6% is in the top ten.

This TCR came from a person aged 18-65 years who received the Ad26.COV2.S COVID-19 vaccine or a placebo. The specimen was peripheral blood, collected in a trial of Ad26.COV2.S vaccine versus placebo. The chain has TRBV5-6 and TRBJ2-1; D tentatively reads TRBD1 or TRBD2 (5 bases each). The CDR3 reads CASSLDRLGVHEQFF. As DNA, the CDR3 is TGTGCCAGCAGCTTGGATCGGTTGGGGGTTCATGAGCAGTTCTTC.